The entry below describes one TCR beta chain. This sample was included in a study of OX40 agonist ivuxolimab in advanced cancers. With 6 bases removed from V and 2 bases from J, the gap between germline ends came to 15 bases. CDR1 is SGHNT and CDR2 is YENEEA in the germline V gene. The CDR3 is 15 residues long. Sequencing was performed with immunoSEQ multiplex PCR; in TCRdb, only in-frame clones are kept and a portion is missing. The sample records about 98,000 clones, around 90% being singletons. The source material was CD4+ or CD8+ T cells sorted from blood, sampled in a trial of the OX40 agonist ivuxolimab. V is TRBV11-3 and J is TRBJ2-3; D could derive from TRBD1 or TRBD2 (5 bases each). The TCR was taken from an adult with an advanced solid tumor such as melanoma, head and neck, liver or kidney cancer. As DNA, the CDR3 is TGTGCCAGCAGTTTGGGACGGTCAAACACAGATACGCAGTATTTT. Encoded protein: CASSLGRSNTDTQYF.